The clone carrying this TCR beta chain appeared once. This may arise from a read error, as a much more abundant clone is one base away. The sample originates from a study of tumor-infiltrating lymphocytes in primary liver carcinoma. The wider study: Primary liver carcinoma, confirmed by histopathology, was surgically resected.

The study extracted blood RNA from unsorted whole blood and also extracted germline DNA. The authors made TCR beta cDNA from 500 ng total RNA with a constant-region primer. TCR beta libraries came from three nested multiplex PCR rounds using slightly modified ARM-PCR. Use of TRBV1-TRBV30 forward primers with a C-beta reverse primer characterized the first two PCR rounds, which lasted around 10 cycles each. Each CDR3 protein gets one entry after TCRdb re-called the multiplex PCR reads with MiXCR. The repertoire consists of 180,000 or so distinct CDR3 sequences, with approximately 60% occurring once and the leading ten covering about 72%. This CDR3 is built from 17 residues. CDR1 is LGHNA and CDR2 is YNFKEQ in the germline V gene.

The chain joins TRBV4-2 to TRBJ2-1; D is perhaps TRBD2 (5 bases). Sequencing was done on a sample of peripheral blood. This TCR came from a man aged 35 to 55 with primary liver carcinoma and hepatitis B virus infection. The chain's CDR3 is CGSSQDITGFSYNEQFF. The CDR3 DNA follows: TGTGGCAGCAGCCAAGATATTACGGGATTCTCCTACAATGAGCAGTTCTTC.